The text below deals with one TCR beta chain. As yet, its antigen is unknown. The data are from a study of T-cell memory formation after mild COVID-19. Points from the study as a whole: There was a balanced CD4/CD8 profile in clones contracting day 15 to 85, and later expanders leaned CD4+.

One entry per CDR3 protein, called by TCRdb with MiXCR from the 5' RACE reads. This sample carries 300,000 to 350,000 distinct CDR3 sequences, roughly 21% of them seen once, and the ten largest clones take roughly 21%. Germline CDR1 and CDR2: SGHNT and YYREEE (reference sequence). The V segment lost 1 base and the J segment 7 bases; nucleotides outside the gene matches: 6. This CDR3 is built from 15 residues. The specimen was PBMCs or a T cell subset sorted from them (not recorded which). The gene calls are TRBV5-4 and TRBJ2-2, with 8 nucleotides matching TRBD2. This receptor was taken from a young man who had mild COVID-19 (a few samples of this study predate the infection). Cell type and time point are not known. The CDR3 sequence: CASSLRGGLGGELFF. The DNA for the CDR3 is TGTGCCAGCAGCTTGCGGGGGGGCCTCGGCGGGGAGCTGTTTTTT.